These T cell receptor beta chains were read from a single sample in a study of human T cells and chemical hapten exposure. TCRdb re-called the RACE reads with MiXCR, one entry per CDR3 protein. Among a few hundred thousand distinct CDR3 sequences listed, around 7.3% were seen once. Sequenced material: whole blood, taken in connection with sensitization to the hapten diphenylcyclopropenone (DPC). The receptors were gathered from a man between 18 and 29 years old with alopecia areata. Some clones in this sample may be carry-over from other donors' samples. CDR3s include the opening cysteine and the closing phenylalanine or tryptophan.

cdr3_aa v_call
CASSHDRTRGGTGELFF TRBV4-3
CASSQGQGYRNSPLHF TRBV4-1
CASSESGTPNNQPQHF TRBV25-1
CASSDGAGDNNEQFF TRBV6-4
CATAKDTSYEQYF TRBV6-1
CSARVPSGGIPSTDTQYF TRBV20-1
CASSPQDRAIEAFF TRBV7-3
CASSLSRTGWQETQYF TRBV27
CSATDGLAVNEQFF TRBV20-1
CASSPRTGQGTDGNQPQHF TRBV4-1
CATSDLQAPNTGELFF TRBV24-1
CASSQDWAVQETQYF TRBV3-1
CASSQVGGRETQYF TRBV3-1
CSAQVGSRGYTEAFF TRBV20-1
CASSAREGPGREKLFF TRBV9
CARLSGAKTGELFF TRBV28
CASTPTGATYNEQFF TRBV19
CASSVGEGTGTDTQYF TRBV9
CASSRRLAGRKQETQYF TRBV7-8
CASSLHRNDNEQFF TRBV5-1
CSVEDRGAQGDTQYF TRBV29-1
CASGSRDEQYF TRBV3-1
CSASKSGVGGSNQPQHF TRBV29-1
CASSFFLTGSSGNTIYF TRBV7-9
CASSSTVGETQYF TRBV7-3
CASSVEAGWGETQYF TRBV9
CASSQEGGRAEKLFF TRBV4-3
CASSLDLWADYGYTF TRBV28
CSARGRSGVYGYTF TRBV20-1
CASSLGNPQFF TRBV7-2
CATSDADRSSYEQYF TRBV24-1
CASSYSLNYEQYF TRBV6-2/TRBV6-3
CASSLALSSNQPQHF TRBV7-2
CSAAGQTYEQYF TRBV29-1
CASSQGRARGFETQYF TRBV4-2
CASSLDGGETQYF TRBV11-2
CASSFANNQPQHF TRBV27
CASSLALRGDTQYF TRBV12-3/TRBV12-4
CSASVRDSTDTQYF TRBV20-1
CAGRSGTPIFAAFF TRBV12-3/TRBV12-4
CASSPRGGSGNTIYF TRBV5-1
CSVEAQYNEQFF TRBV29-1
CASSPPRPGNYGYTF TRBV3-1
CASSVSGILRETQYF TRBV12-3/TRBV12-4
CASSQGNPTGVFYEQYF TRBV4-1
CASRLQGATTNEQFF TRBV6-1
CASSGGLQGARTQYF TRBV9
CASLPTSGTLLGQFF TRBV2
CASSLPSNQPQHF TRBV7-2
CASSTLGAGFEQYF TRBV28
CASRRGNSGNTIYF TRBV7-9
CASSRRTSGAYEQYF TRBV7-9
CASSYLGGGAYEQYF TRBV6-6
CASSRSTGTGGNTIYF TRBV28
CASSYFRAGANVLTF TRBV6-6
CASSEFRGSYTF TRBV10-2
CSASLAGGTEAFF TRBV20-1
CASSSSRVSYNEQFF TRBV27
CSARDISTYYEQYF TRBV20-1